This T cell receptor (beta chain) was recovered during a study of identifying expanded T cells in peripheral blood. As to this clone: The antigen is undetermined.

Germline assignment: CDR1 MNHEY and CDR2 SVGAGI. Trimming removed 2 bases from V and 0 bases from J, with 1 base in between. The CDR3 consists of 12 residues. Sequenced by immunoSEQ multiplex PCR; TCRdb stores in-frame clones only, minus some. The data show about 94,000 clones, 88% seen once. Points from the study as a whole: Variance in clone template counts between two-week samples significantly increased with total template count across all healthy donors. Over two and four weeks, about 15 and 18 clones changed, versus roughly 1.1 between replicates.

This sequence was found in a person aged 18 to 75 in good health. The source material was blood. The rearrangement links TRBV6-5 to TRBJ2-5; D is uncertain. The CDR3 DNA reads as TGTGCCAGCAGTTACGACCAAGAGACCCAGTACTTC. As protein: CASSYDQETQYF.